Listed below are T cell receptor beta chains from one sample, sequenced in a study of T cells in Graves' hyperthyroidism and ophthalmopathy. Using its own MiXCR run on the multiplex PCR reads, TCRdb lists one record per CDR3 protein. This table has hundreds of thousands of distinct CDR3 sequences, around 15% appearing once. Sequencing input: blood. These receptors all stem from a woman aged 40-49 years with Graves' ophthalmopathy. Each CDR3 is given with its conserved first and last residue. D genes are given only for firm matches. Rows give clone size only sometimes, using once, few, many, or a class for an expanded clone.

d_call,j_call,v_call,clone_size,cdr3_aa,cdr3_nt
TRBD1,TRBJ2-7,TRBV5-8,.,CASSSDRDYEQYF,TGTGCCAGCAGCTCTGACAGGGATTACGAGCAGTACTTC
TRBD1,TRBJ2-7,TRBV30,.,CAWSQIGAGGYEQYF,TGTGCCTGGAGTCAGATTGGGGCAGGGGGTTACGAGCAGTACTTC
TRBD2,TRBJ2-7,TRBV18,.,CASSPPRWPGLDYPSYEQYF,TGTGCCAGCTCACCTCCTCGATGGCCGGGACTAGATTACCCCTCCTACGAGCAGTACTTC
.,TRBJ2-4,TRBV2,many,CASSSGQGNIQYF,TGTGCCAGCAGTTCCGGCCAAGGGAACATTCAGTACTTC
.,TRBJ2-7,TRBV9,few,CASSVDTGLFYEQYF,TGTGCCAGCAGCGTAGATACGGGTTTGTTCTACGAGCAGTACTTC
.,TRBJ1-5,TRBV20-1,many,CSARAYRDQPQHF,TGCAGTGCTAGAGCTTACAGGGATCAGCCCCAGCATTTT
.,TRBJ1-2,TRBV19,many,CASIREPKRYGYTF,TGTGCCAGTATCCGGGAACCCAAGCGGTATGGCTACACCTTC
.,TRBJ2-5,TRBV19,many,CASSPLKGLGETQYF,TGTGCCAGTAGCCCGCTGAAGGGGCTTGGGGAGACCCAGTACTTC
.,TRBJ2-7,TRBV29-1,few,CSAVQGSYEQYF,TGCAGCGCCGTACAGGGATCCTACGAGCAGTACTTC
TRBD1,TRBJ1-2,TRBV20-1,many,CSADPGQANYGYTF,TGCAGTGCCGATCCGGGACAGGCTAACTATGGCTACACCTTC
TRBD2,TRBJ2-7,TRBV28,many,CASSSSAGGRDEQYF,TGTGCCAGCAGCAGCTCCGCGGGAGGGCGGGACGAGCAGTACTTC
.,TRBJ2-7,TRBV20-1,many,CSAPGPSMGEQYF,TGCAGTGCCCCCGGTCCCTCGATGGGCGAGCAGTACTTC
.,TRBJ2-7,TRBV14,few,CASSHSGVEQYF,TGTGCCAGCAGCCATTCAGGAGTCGAGCAGTACTTC
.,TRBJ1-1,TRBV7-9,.,CASSLSSYTEAFF,TGTGCCAGCAGTCTATCTTCCTACACTGAAGCTTTCTTT
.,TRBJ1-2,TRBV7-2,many,CASSFIFEGRGYTF,TGTGCCAGCAGCTTTATTTTCGAAGGCAGGGGCTACACCTTC
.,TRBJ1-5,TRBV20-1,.,CSARETGSNQPQHF,TGCAGTGCTAGAGAAACAGGGAGCAATCAGCCCCAGCATTTT
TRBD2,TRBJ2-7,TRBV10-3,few,CAISALADSYEQYF,TGTGCCATCAGCGCCCTAGCGGACTCCTACGAGCAGTACTTC
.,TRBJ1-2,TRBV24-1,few,CATSDSGRDLDGYTF,TGTGCCACCAGTGATTCGGGTCGGGATTTGGATGGCTACACCTTC
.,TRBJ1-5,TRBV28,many,CASSSNLDSNQPQHF,TGTGCCAGCAGTTCCAATTTAGACAGCAATCAGCCCCAGCATTTT
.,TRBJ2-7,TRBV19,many,CASSQFVASSYEQYF,TGTGCCAGTAGTCAATTCGTCGCAAGCTCCTACGAGCAGTACTTC
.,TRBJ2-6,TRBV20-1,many,CSARRGAGANVLTF,TGCAGTGCTAGGAGAGGGGCTGGGGCCAACGTCCTGACTTTC
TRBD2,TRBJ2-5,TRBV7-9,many,CASSLEDLLAGGMETQYF,TGTGCCAGCAGCTTAGAAGATTTGCTAGCGGGAGGCATGGAGACCCAGTACTTC
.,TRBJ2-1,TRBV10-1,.,CASIRELGEQFF,TGCGCCAGCATTCGGGAACTGGGTGAGCAGTTCTTC
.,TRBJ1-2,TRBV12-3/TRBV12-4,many,CASSLRLSSYGYTF,TGTGCCAGCAGTTTGCGACTATCCTCCTATGGCTACACCTTC
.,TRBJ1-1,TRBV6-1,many,CASSEAYTEAFF,TGTGCCAGCAGTGAAGCCTACACTGAAGCTTTCTTT
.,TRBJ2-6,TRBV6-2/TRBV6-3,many,CASSYVTGRSGANVLTF,TGTGCCAGCAGTTATGTGACGGGGCGCTCTGGGGCCAACGTCCTGACTTTC
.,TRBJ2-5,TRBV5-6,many,CASSFPGVRETQYF,TGTGCCAGCAGCTTCCCAGGGGTGAGAGAGACCCAGTACTTC
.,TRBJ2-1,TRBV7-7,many,CASSLGPYNEQFF,TGTGCTAGCAGCTTAGGCCCCTACAATGAGCAGTTCTTC
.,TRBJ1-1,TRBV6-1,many,CASSGGPFTEAFF,TGTGCCAGCAGTGGGGGTCCGTTCACTGAAGCTTTCTTT
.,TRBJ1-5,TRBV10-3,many,CAISPTDPSNQPQHF,TGTGCCATCAGCCCGACTGACCCTAGCAATCAGCCCCAGCATTTT
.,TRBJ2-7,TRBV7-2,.,CASSSYPGPYEQYF,TGTGCCAGCAGCTCTTACCCCGGCCCCTACGAGCAGTACTTC
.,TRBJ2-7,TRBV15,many,CATSRAHLGIEQYF,TGTGCCACCAGCAGAGCCCACTTGGGGATCGAGCAGTACTTC
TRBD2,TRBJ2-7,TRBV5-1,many,CASNPTSGSKYEQYF,TGCGCCAGCAATCCGACTAGCGGGAGTAAATACGAGCAGTACTTC
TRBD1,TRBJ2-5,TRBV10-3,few,CATEGGTGTGYQETQYF,TGTGCCACGGAAGGGGGGACCGGGACAGGCTACCAAGAGACCCAGTACTTC
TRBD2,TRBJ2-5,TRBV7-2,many,CASSPLAGGHGTQYF,TGTGCCAGCAGCCCCTTAGCGGGAGGGCATGGGACCCAGTACTTC
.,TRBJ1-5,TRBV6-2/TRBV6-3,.,CASSRYNQPQHF,TGTGCCAGCAGCCGATACAATCAGCCCCAGCATTTT